A single sample gave rise to the 6 T cell receptor beta chains below, sequenced in a study of cytomegalovirus exposure and HLA in healthy donors. The primer mix had 60 Vbeta and 13 Jbeta primers. Produced via immunoSEQ multiplex PCR; TCRdb's table is partial and in-frame only. Of fewer than 150,000 clones in the sample, 55% to 80% were seen once. Sequenced: PBMCs. These receptors came from a human donor in good health.

The chain employs TRBV7-2 and TRBJ2-1; TRBD2 agrees at 12 bases. The CDR3 runs to 16 residues. Germline V gene lookup returns CDR1 SGHTA and CDR2 FQGNSA. Losses at the gene ends were 1 base for V and 7 bases for J; bases not matched to a gene: 5. The CDR3 reads CASSLVGGLAGNEQFF. In DNA form, the CDR3 reads TGTGCCAGCAGCTTAGTCGGGGGACTAGCGGGTAATGAGCAGTTCTTC.

V and J are TRBV28 and TRBJ2-3; 8 bases are shared with TRBD2. The CDR3 runs 13 residues. The V and J ends lost 6 bases and 5 bases, in that order; junction bases with no gene match: 4. Germline V CDR1 and CDR2: MDHEN, SYDVKM. The CDR3 coding sequence is TGTGCCAGCAGGCCGACTAGCGTAGATACGCAGTATTTT. Amino acids: CASRPTSVDTQYF.

This clone showed up just a few times. This chain joins TRBV29-1 and TRBJ2-3; 8 bases fit TRBD2. CDR1 and CDR2 from the germline V gene are SQVTM and ANQGSEA. The CDR3 contains 14 residues. The ends lost 5 bases at V and 4 bases at J; junction bases unmatched: 8. Here the CDR3 DNA reads TGCAGCGTTAGAGTTAGCGGGGTTCCAGATACGCAGTATTTT. This sequence encodes CSVRVSGVPDTQYF.

The rearrangement joins TRBV13 to TRBJ2-5, with 7 bases identical to TRBD2. The V gene's germline CDR1 is PRHDT and CDR2 FYEKMQ (reference sequence). The CDR3 length is 14 residues. V lost 5 bases, J lost 3 bases, and 6 bases stayed unmatched. CDR3 loop: CASSPRGLEETQYF. DNA of the CDR3: TGTGCCAGCAGCCCTCGTGGACTAGAAGAGACCCAGTACTTC.

The table lists this clone with a count of one. V usage is TRBV6-6 and J usage is TRBJ1-5; 8 bases agree with TRBD1. With V trimmed by 2 bases and J by 6 bases, 3 bases remained unmatched. CDR1 is MNHNY and CDR2 is SVGAGI in the germline V gene (reference sequence). This CDR3 has 14 residues. In DNA form, the CDR3 reads TGTGCCAGCAGTTACCGGACAGGGATTCAGCCCCAGCATTTT. Residues: CASSYRTGIQPQHF.

This clone was counted a few times. This same CDR3 is encoded by further DNA sequences in the sample. The gene calls are TRBV5-1 and TRBJ1-5; maybe TRBD1 (6 bases). From germline, CDR1 is SGHRS and CDR2 YFSETQ. The ends were cut back, 0 bases at V and 2 bases at J, with 9 bases in the middle. The CDR3 sequence is 15 residues long. This CDR3 is CASSLAGHRNQPQHF. As DNA, the CDR3 is TGCGCCAGCAGCTTGGCGGGACACCGCAATCAGCCCCAGCATTTT.